The next 23 T cell receptor beta chains were all read from a single sample in a study of regulatory T cells in long-lasting Graves disease. Building of the TCR beta libraries involved iRepertoire HTBI primers and Arm-PCR of CDR3 regions. TCRdb re-called the multiplex PCR reads through MiXCR, storing one row per CDR3 protein. Among roughly 500,000 distinct CDR3 sequences, roughly 20% were seen once, and the ten largest hold 7% to 10%. Time point reported: persistent/refractory GD, antithyroid drugs over 5 years with positive TRAb. Generation of the TCR library employed RNA extracted from PBMCs. Specimen: peripheral blood mononuclear cells (PBMCs), collected when the disease was refractory, from a patient treated with antithyroid drugs. The source of these receptors is a female donor with Graves disease.

This clonotype was detected ten times or more. The V call is TRBV6-5, the J call TRBJ1-4, with no clear D. V gave up 0 bases and J gave up 8 bases, with 10 bases separating them. This CDR3 has 14 residues. Per the germline V gene, CDR1 is MNHEY and CDR2 is SVGAGI. Written as DNA, the CDR3 is TGTGCCAGCAGTTACTCGAAAGCGGGGGAAAAACTGTTTTTT. This sequence encodes CASSYSKAGEKLFF.

V is TRBV20-1 and J is TRBJ2-2; the match to TRBD2 covers 13 bases. V gave up 0 bases and J gave up 3 bases; unmatched junction bases: 4. Germline CDR1 and CDR2: DFQATT and SNEGSKA (reference sequence). The CDR3 contains 17 residues. The CDR3 loop is CSARESGLAGDTGELFF. For the CDR3, the DNA is TGCAGTGCTAGAGAGAGTGGACTAGCGGGGGACACCGGGGAGCTGTTTTTT.

This clonotype was counted ten times or more. The chain links TRBV27 to TRBJ2-7; 9 nucleotides line up with TRBD2. CDR3 length: 16 amino acids. Germline V gene data show CDR1 as MNHEY and CDR2 as SMNVEV (reference sequence). J was trimmed by 5 bases and V by 5 bases; bases with no gene match: 13. The CDR3 nucleotides read TGTGCCAGCAGTCCCAACCCTTGGGCGGGAGGGAACGAGCAGTACTTC. Protein product: CASSPNPWAGGNEQYF.

The V call is TRBV19, the J call TRBJ2-7, with D possibly matching TRBD1 (7 bases). The CDR3 is 14 residues long. V was trimmed by 10 bases and J by 2 bases, leaving 18 bases between them. CDR1 and CDR2 (germline): LNHDA, SQIVND (reference sequence). The CDR3 nucleotides read TGTGCCACAGCCGTGACAGGGACTGCCTACGAGCAGTACTTC. It translates to CATAVTGTAYEQYF.

With regard to this clonotype: A junction boundary mismatches the germline segment, possibly from a read error. V and J are TRBV7-9 and TRBJ2-7, with D unresolved. This CDR3 comprises 12 residues. Germline CDR1 SEHNR, CDR2 FQNEAQ (reference sequence). The DNA of the CDR3 is TGTGCCAGCACCCTGGGCCCAGGCGTCGCCTCCTTC. It specifies CASTLGPGVASF.

The chain recombines TRBV3-1 with TRBJ1-2; 7 bases are a match to TRBD1. V was pared by 4 bases and J by 4 bases, with 12 bases of the junction left unmatched. The CDR3 has 16 residues. CDR1 is LGHDT, CDR2 YNNKEL, per germline (reference sequence). This CDR3 is CASSPPGQSFGYGYTF. The CDR3 DNA is TGTGCCAGCAGCCCCCCGGGACAGTCCTTCGGCTATGGCTACACCTTC.

This chain connects TRBV13 to TRBJ2-1; D not resolved. Germline V gives CDR1 PRHDT, CDR2 FYEKMQ (reference sequence). The CDR3 runs 15 residues. V lost 0 bases, J lost 2 bases, and 8 bases lay in between. The CDR3 loop is CASSLGSQAYNEQFF. As DNA, the CDR3 is TGTGCCAGCAGCTTAGGTAGTCAGGCCTACAATGAGCAGTTCTTC.

Note on this clonotype: A much larger clone sits a single nucleotide away, making a read error possible. The chain links TRBV12-3 or TRBV12-4 to TRBJ1-2, with no clear D. This CDR3 is built from 13 residues. The CDR3 DNA follows: TGTGCCAGCAGTGCGAAGTATAACTATGGCTACGCCTTC. Its protein product is CASSAKYNYGYAF.

Only a few counts were recorded for this clonotype. The V and J genes are TRBV20-1 and TRBJ2-7; TRBD1 is a possible D gene (6 bases). CDR1 is DFQATT, CDR2 SNEGSKA, per germline (reference sequence). This CDR3 is 13 amino acids long. With 5 bases removed from V and 2 bases from J, the gap between germline ends came to 13 bases. The CDR3, as DNA: TGCAGTGCTGGGGGCGAGGGTGCCTACGAGCAGTACTTC. Protein sequence: CSAGGEGAYEQYF.

This rearrangement joins TRBV28 to TRBJ1-1, with D perhaps matching TRBD1 (5 bases). The CDR3 has 14 residues. Germline loops: CDR1 MDHEN, CDR2 SYDVKM. V was pared by 6 bases and J by 6 bases, with 17 bases between. CDR3 nucleotides: TGTGCCAGCAGCGGACATCGGTATTCCGCTGAAGCTTTCTTT. This gives the protein CASSGHRYSAEAFF.

As concerns this clonotype: A much larger clone lies a single base off, so this may be a read error. The V call is TRBV6-9, the J call TRBJ2-7, with D possibly TRBD1 on 5 matching bases. The length of the CDR3 is 15 residues. Germline CDR1 reads MNHGY; CDR2 reads SVAAGI. The CDR3, as DNA: TGTGCCAGCAGTTACGGAAACAGGCTTAAATACGAGCAGTGCTTC. The encoded protein is CASSYGNRLKYEQCF.

The genes are TRBV5-1 and TRBJ2-7; D ambiguous. Germline V CDR1 and CDR2: SGHRS, YFSETQ. This CDR3 is 15 amino acids long. Trimming took off 0 bases at V and 5 bases at J, with 15 bases between the two ends. CDR3 DNA: TGCGCCAGCAGCTTGGAGGTCAGGCGAATCGACGAGCAGTACTTC. Protein product: CASSLEVRRIDEQYF.

This clonotype was seen a handful of times. Possible read error: a much larger clone is one base away. The rearrangement links TRBV27 to TRBJ2-5; D may be TRBD1 (5 bases). CDR1 MNHEY and CDR2 SMNVEV come from the germline V gene (reference sequence). The CDR3 sequence is 14 residues long. CDR3 sequence (DNA): TGTGCCAGCAGTTTGACAGCGTACCAAGAGACCCAGTGCTTC. It translates to CASSLTAYQETQCF.

This clonotype appeared a few times. V is TRBV4-1 and J is TRBJ1-1, with D uncertain. Between the trimmed V and J ends, which lost 1 base and 5 bases, there was a span of 11 bases. This CDR3 has 14 amino acids. Germline-derived CDR1 and CDR2 are MGHRA and YSYEKL. CDR3 sequence (DNA): TGCGCCAGCAGCCAAGTTGGGGTGAGGACTGAAGCTTTCTTT. Translating it yields CASSQVGVRTEAFF.

The V and J genes are TRBV7-8 and TRBJ2-7, with D unresolved. Germline CDR1 is SGHVS and CDR2 is FQNEAQ. This CDR3 is 15 amino acids long. Deletions cut 0 bases from V and 6 bases from J, with 15 bases between. CDR3 in amino acids: CASSLALRLVREQYF. CDR3 DNA sequence: TGTGCCAGCAGCTTAGCGCTGAGGCTAGTACGCGAGCAGTACTTC. The full variable domain, its missing parts supplied by reference TRBV7-8 and TRBJ2-7, is GAGVSQSPRYKVAKRGQDVALRCDPISGHVSLFWYQQALGQGPEFLTYFQNEAQLDKSGLPSDRFFAERPEGSVSTLKIQRTQQEDSAVYLCASSLALRLVREQYFGPGTRLTVT.

This clonotype came up a few times. V gene TRBV30 combines with J gene TRBJ2-5; D assignment may be TRBD1 or TRBD2 (5 bases each). Germline V gives CDR1 GTSNPN, CDR2 SVGIG (reference sequence). V gave up 0 bases and J gave up 4 bases, with 9 bases separating them. This CDR3 spans 13 amino acids. The CDR3: CAWSVPGTETQYF. CDR3 nucleotide sequence: TGTGCCTGGAGTGTACCAGGGACAGAGACCCAGTACTTC.

This clonotype has just a few counts. The V and J genes are TRBV7-9 and TRBJ2-7; TRBD1 matches at 9 bases. This CDR3 comprises 13 residues. The germline gives CDR1 SEHNR, CDR2 FQNEAQ (reference sequence). V lost 3 bases, J lost 7 bases, and 4 bases stayed unmatched. The CDR3 spells CASSLRTGVEQYF. For the CDR3, the DNA is TGTGCCAGCAGCTTGCGGACAGGGGTTGAGCAGTACTTC.

This clonotype was seen ten or more times. The genes are TRBV20-1 and TRBJ2-5; the match to TRBD2 covers 10 bases. Germline V gives CDR1 DFQATT, CDR2 SNEGSKA (reference sequence). This CDR3 has 13 residues. V gave up 6 bases and J gave up 5 bases; unmatched junction bases: 6. This chain's CDR3 is CSALAGVGETQYF. The CDR3 DNA follows: TGCAGTGCCCTAGCGGGAGTCGGTGAGACCCAGTACTTC.

The V and J genes are TRBV2 and TRBJ2-6, with 8 bases matching TRBD2. CDR3 length equals 15 residues. The trim removed 4 bases at V and 4 bases at J, leaving 3 bases unmatched. CDR1 SNHLY and CDR2 FYNNEI come from the germline V gene. The CDR3 region is CASSGGGGGANVLTF. Written as DNA, the CDR3 is TGTGCCAGCAGTGGTGGCGGGGGGGGGGCCAACGTCCTGACTTTC.

In this sample, this clonotype turned up many times. CDR3 bases: TGTGCCAGCAACTCCGACACTCTCAATGATCAGCCCCAGCATTTT. It codes for CASNSDTLNDQPQHF. The chain uses TRBV12-3 or TRBV12-4 and TRBJ1-5; D is unresolved. Trimming shortened V by 7 bases and J by 5 bases, and 18 bases separated the two germline ends. CDR3 length: 15 residues.

Comment on this clonotype: A much larger clone differs from this one at a single base, so this may be a read error. The conserved phenylalanine or tryptophan is not found at the CDR3 terminus, so this likely reflects a read error. This chain links TRBV28 with TRBJ1-5, with 9 bases aligning to TRBD1. Germline CDR1 is MDHEN and CDR2 is SYDVKM. CDR3 length equals 15 residues. With 3 bases clipped from V and 7 bases from J, the junction kept 7 bases outside the gene matches. CDR3 protein: CASSLGQGSGQPQHL. The CDR3 DNA reads as TGTGCCAGCAGTTTGGGACAGGGTTCAGGACAGCCCCAGCATTTG.

In regard to this clonotype: A far larger clone is just one base off, so this is likely a read error. V and J are TRBV6-2 or TRBV6-3 and TRBJ2-5, with D tentatively TRBD1 (6 bases). This CDR3 spans 15 amino acids. Germline lookup yields CDR1 MNHEY and CDR2 SVGEGT. V was trimmed by 6 bases and J by 1 base, leaving 15 bases between them. The CDR3 sequence: CASSTHRDIQETQYF. CDR3 nucleotide sequence: TGTGCCAGCAGCACCCACCGGGACATCCAAGAGACCCAGTACTTC.

There are many counts of this clonotype. The chain combines TRBV28 with TRBJ1-1; TRBD1 might be the D (5 bases). The CDR3 runs to 14 residues. Germline V gene data show CDR1 as MDHEN and CDR2 as SYDVKM. The ends were cut back, 6 bases at V and 1 base at J, with 12 bases in the middle. As DNA, the CDR3 is TGTGCCAGCAGCTTCCACACAGGGAACACTGAAGCTTTCTTT. Encoded protein: CASSFHTGNTEAFF.